This TCR beta chain came from a study of cytomegalovirus exposure and HLA in healthy donors. As for this clone: The germline gene is not matched at one end of the junction; a read error may be the cause.

The CDR3 is 12 amino acids. From germline, CDR1 is SEHNR and CDR2 FQNEAQ (reference sequence). 60 Vbeta and 13 Jbeta primers were used in PCR. Only in-frame clones appear in the TCRdb table, and some are missing; sequencing was by immunoSEQ multiplex PCR. The sample has over 110,000 clones, 82% seen once. The clonotype comes from a male donor in good health and CMV-seronegative. Sequenced material: PBMCs. The chain recombines TRBV7-9 with TRBJ2-7; D is ambiguous. The CDR3 DNA is TGTTCCAGCAGCGACACAGCTCTCGAGCAGTACTTC. Residues: CSSSDTALEQYF. Together with reference TRBV7-9 and TRBJ2-7, the CDR3 gives the full variable domain: DTGVSQNPRHKITKRGQNVTFRCDPISEHNRLYWYRQTLGQGPEFLTYFQNEAQLEKSRLLSDRFSAERPKGSFSTLEIQRTEQGDSAMYLCSSSDTALEQYFGPGTRLTVT.